This TCR beta chain was captured in a study of blood T cell repertoires in COVID-19. About the study: Researchers got acute and convalescent COVID-19 samples from the United States, Italy and Spain.

The CDR3 spans 13 residues. The junction had 3 bases not matched to a gene; V was cut back by 0 bases and J by 10 bases. Germline V CDR1 and CDR2: SGHDN, FVKESK. Clones were read by immunoSEQ multiplex PCR, and TCRdb kept only the in-frame ones, dropping some. The data hold about 250,000 clones, with roughly nine tenths observed a single time. The source material was PBMCs or T cells enriched from blood (not recorded which). This TCR was sampled from a woman under 30 who had recovered from COVID-19. This rearrangement joins TRBV14 to TRBJ2-1, with 7 bases fitting TRBD2. The CDR3 DNA follows: TGTGCCAGCAGCCAAGATTGGGAGGGGGAGCAGTTCTTC. Translated: CASSQDWEGEQFF. The entire variable domain, with the rest obtained from reference TRBV14 and TRBJ2-1, is as follows: EAGVTQFPSHSVIEKGQTVTLRCDPISGHDNLYWYRRVMGKEIKFLLHFVKESKQDESGMPNNRFLAERTGGTYSTLKVQPAELEDSGVYFCASSQDWEGEQFFGPGTRLTVL.